This TCR beta chain originates from a study of response to subunit inactivated influenza vaccine. Study conclusions and caveats: The authors proposed limited new T cell recruitment per seasonal influenza vaccination.

Germline CDR1 reads PRHDT; CDR2 reads FYEKMQ (reference sequence). CDR3 length: 14 residues. The ends were cut back, 3 bases at V and 13 bases at J, with 20 bases in the middle. TCRdb recomputed calls from the RT-PCR reads with MiXCR, one row per CDR3 protein. This table has about 160,000 distinct CDR3 sequences, around 10% appearing once. Ten or more counts support this clonotype. Its antigen remains unidentified. The chain uses TRBV13 and TRBJ2-3; a weak D match, TRBD2 (5 bases). The source of this sequence is a man between 50 and 75 years old who received an inactivated influenza vaccine. The sample in question was CD8+ T cells sorted from PBMCs, obtained around 25 months after vaccination. Here the CDR3 DNA reads TGTGCCAGCAGCTTGTATACGGGGAGCGGTTCAGAGTATTTT. This codes for CASSLYTGSGSEYF.